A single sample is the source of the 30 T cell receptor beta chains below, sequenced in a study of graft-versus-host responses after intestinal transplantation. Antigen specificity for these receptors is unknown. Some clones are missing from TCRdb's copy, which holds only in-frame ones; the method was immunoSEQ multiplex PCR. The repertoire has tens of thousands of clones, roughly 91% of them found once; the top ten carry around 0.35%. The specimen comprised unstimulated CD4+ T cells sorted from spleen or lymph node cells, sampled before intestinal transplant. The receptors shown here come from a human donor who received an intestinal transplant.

This chain's CDR3 is CASSKVFRDRGRPNEQFF. For the CDR3, the DNA is TGTGCCAGCAGCAAAGTTTTCCGGGACAGGGGGCGCCCAAATGAGCAGTTCTTC. The chain joins TRBV21-1 to TRBJ2-1; the table's D call, TRBD1, was not checked against the DNA. TRBV21-1 is designated a pseudogene. The CDR3 loop spans 18 amino acids.

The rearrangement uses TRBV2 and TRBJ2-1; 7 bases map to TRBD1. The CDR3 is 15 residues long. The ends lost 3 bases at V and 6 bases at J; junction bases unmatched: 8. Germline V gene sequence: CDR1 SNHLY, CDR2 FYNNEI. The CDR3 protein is CASSETGPSANEQFF. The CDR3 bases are TGTGCCAGCAGTGAGACAGGGCCCTCGGCCAATGAGCAGTTCTTC. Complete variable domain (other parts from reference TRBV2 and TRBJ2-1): EPEVTQTPSHQVTQMGQEVILRCVPISNHLYFYWYRQILGQKVEFLVSFYNNEISEKSEIFDDQFSVERPDGSNFTLKIRSTKLEDSAMYFCASSETGPSANEQFFGPGTRLTVL.

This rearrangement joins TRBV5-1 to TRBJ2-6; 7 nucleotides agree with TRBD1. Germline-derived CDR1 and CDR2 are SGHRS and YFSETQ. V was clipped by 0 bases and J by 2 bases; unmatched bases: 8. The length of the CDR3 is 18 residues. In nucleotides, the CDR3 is TGCGCCAGCAGCTTGGCCAGTTCCGGGACAGCTGGGGCCAACGTCCTGACTTTC. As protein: CASSLASSGTAGANVLTF.

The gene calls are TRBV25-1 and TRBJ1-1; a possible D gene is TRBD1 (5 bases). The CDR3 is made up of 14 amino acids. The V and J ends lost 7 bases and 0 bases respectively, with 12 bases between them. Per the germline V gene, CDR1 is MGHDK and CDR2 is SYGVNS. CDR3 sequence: CASMGGHVNTEAFF. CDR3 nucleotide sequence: TGTGCCAGCATGGGCGGACATGTGAACACTGAAGCTTTCTTT.

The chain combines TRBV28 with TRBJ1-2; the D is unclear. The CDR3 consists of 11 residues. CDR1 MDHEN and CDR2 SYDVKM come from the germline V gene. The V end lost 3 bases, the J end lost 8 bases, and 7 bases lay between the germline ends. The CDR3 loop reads CASSFPLGYTF. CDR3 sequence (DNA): TGTGCCAGCAGTTTCCCCCTAGGCTACACCTTC.

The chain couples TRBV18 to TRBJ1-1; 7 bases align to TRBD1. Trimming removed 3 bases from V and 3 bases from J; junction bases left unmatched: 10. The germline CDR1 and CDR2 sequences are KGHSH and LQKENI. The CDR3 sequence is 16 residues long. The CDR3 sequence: CASSPWVGGADTEAFF. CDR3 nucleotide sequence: TGTGCCAGCTCACCCTGGGTAGGGGGCGCGGACACTGAAGCTTTCTTT.

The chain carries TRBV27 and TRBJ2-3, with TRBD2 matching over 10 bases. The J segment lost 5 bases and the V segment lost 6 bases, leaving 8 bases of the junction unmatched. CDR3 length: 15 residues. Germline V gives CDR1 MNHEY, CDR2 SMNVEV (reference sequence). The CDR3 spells CASRLSGRAGDTQYF. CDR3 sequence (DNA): TGTGCCAGCAGGTTAAGCGGGAGGGCCGGAGATACGCAGTATTTT.

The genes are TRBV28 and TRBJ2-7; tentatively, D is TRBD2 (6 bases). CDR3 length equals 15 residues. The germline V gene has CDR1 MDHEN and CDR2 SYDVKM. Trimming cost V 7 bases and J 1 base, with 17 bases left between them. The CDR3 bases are TGTGCCAGCAATGGGTCGGGGAGGCCGTCCTACGAGCAGTACTTC. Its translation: CASNGSGRPSYEQYF.

The CDR3 here is CASSETRGRVNTGELFF. CDR3 DNA: TGTGCCAGCAGTGAAACCAGGGGGAGAGTGAACACCGGGGAGCTGTTTTTT. The chain carries TRBV6-1 and TRBJ2-2; 7 bases align to TRBD1. Germline CDR1 reads MNHNS; CDR2 reads SASEGT. Trimming removed 2 bases from V and 1 base from J; junction bases left unmatched: 7. The CDR3 has 17 residues.

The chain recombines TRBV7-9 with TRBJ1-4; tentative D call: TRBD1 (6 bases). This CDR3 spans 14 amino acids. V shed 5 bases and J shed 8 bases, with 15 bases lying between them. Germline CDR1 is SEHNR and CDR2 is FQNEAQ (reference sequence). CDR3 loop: CASSPTGHREKLFF. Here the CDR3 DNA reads TGTGCCAGCAGCCCGACAGGACACCGGGAAAAACTGTTTTTT.

DNA for the CDR3: TGTGCCAGCAGCCCCTCGGCAGGGCCTGAAAACATTCAGTACTTC. This encodes CASSPSAGPENIQYF. The chain combines TRBV9 with TRBJ2-4, with D maybe TRBD1 (5 bases). The CDR3 is 15 amino acids. Between the trimmed V and J ends, which lost 4 bases and 5 bases, there was a span of 16 bases. The germline gives CDR1 SGDLS, CDR2 YYNGEE. Full variable domain (remainder filled in from reference TRBV9 and TRBJ2-4): DSGVTQTPKHLITATGQRVTLRCSPRSGDLSVYWYQQSLDQGLQFLIQYYNGEERAKGNILERFSAQQFPDLHSELNLSSLELGDSALYFCASSPSAGPENIQYFGAGTRLSVL.

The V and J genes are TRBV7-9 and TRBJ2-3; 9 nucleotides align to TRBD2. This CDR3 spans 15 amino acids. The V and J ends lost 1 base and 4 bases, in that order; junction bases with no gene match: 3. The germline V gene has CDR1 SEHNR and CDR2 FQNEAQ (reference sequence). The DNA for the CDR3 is TGTGCCAGCAGCTTAGGGACTAGCGAGTCAGATACGCAGTATTTT. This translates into CASSLGTSESDTQYF. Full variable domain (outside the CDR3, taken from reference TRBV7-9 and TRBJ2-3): DTGVSQNPRHKITKRGQNVTFRCDPISEHNRLYWYRQTLGQGPEFLTYFQNEAQLEKSRLLSDRFSAERPKGSFSTLEIQRTEQGDSAMYLCASSLGTSESDTQYFGPGTRLTVL.

Written as DNA, the CDR3 is TGTGCCAGCAGCTTAGGCCTCGAAGGGGTGCAGTATTTT. Translating it yields CASSLGLEGVQYF. The chain couples TRBV13 to TRBJ2-3; D may be TRBD1 (5 bases). This CDR3 spans 13 amino acids. The V gene's germline CDR1 is PRHDT and CDR2 FYEKMQ (reference sequence). V lost 0 bases, J lost 11 bases, and 12 bases lay in between.

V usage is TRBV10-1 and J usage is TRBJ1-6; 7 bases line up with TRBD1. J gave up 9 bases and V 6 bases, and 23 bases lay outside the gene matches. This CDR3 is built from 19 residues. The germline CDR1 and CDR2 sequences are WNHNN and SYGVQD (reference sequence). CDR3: CASSQKTGILLLNGSPLHF. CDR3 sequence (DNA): TGCGCCAGCAGCCAAAAGACAGGGATTCTTCTATTAAACGGTTCACCCCTCCACTTT.

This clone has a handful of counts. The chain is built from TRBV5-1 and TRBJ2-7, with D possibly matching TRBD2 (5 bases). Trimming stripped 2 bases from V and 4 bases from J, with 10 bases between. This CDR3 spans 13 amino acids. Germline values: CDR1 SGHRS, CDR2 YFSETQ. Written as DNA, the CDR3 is TGCGCCAGCAGCTTCCAGCCGGGGTACGAGCAGTACTTC. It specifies CASSFQPGYEQYF.

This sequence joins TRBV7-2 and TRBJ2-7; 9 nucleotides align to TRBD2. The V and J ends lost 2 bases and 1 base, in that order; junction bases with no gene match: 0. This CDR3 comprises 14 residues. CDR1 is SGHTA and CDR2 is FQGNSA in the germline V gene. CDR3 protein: CASSLLAGSYEQYF. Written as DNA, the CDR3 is TGTGCCAGCAGCTTACTAGCGGGGTCCTACGAGCAGTACTTC.

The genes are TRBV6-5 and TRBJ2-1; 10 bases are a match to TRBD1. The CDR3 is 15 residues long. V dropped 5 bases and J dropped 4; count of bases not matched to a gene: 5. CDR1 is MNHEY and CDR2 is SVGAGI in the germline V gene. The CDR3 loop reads CASSPTGGVYNEQFF. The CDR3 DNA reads TGTGCCAGCAGTCCGACAGGGGGCGTTTACAATGAGCAGTTCTTC.

DNA for the CDR3: TGTGCCAGCAGTTTCAAGGGGTTTCCCAATCAGCCCCAGCATTTT. Translated: CASSFKGFPNQPQHF. The chain combines TRBV28 with TRBJ1-5, with D maybe TRBD1 (5 bases). The CDR3 sequence is 15 residues long. Trimming removed 3 bases from V and 3 bases from J, with 12 bases in between. The germline V gene has CDR1 MDHEN and CDR2 SYDVKM.

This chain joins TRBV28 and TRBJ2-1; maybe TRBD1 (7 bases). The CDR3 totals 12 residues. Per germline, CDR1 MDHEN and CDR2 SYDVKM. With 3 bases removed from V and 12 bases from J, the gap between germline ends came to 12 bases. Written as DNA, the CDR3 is TGTGCCAGCAGTTTCTTGCAGGGGGGGCAGTTCTTC. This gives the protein CASSFLQGGQFF.

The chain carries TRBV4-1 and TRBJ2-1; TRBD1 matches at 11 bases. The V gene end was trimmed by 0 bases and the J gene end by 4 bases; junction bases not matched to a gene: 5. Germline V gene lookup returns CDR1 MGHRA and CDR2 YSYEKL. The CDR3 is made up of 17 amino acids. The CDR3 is CASSQDRGQGAYNEQFF. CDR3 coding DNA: TGCGCCAGCAGCCAAGATAGAGGACAGGGGGCTTACAATGAGCAGTTCTTC.

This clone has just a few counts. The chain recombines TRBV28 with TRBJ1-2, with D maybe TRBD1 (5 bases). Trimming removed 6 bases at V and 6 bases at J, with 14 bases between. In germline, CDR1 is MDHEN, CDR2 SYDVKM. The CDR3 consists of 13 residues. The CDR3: CASRNAGIDGYTF. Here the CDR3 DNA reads TGTGCCAGCAGAAACGCAGGGATCGATGGCTACACCTTC.

CDR3 coding DNA: TGTGCCAGCAGTGACCCTACTCGGGGCAATCAGCCCCAGCATTTT. This sequence encodes CASSDPTRGNQPQHF. The chain uses TRBV2 and TRBJ1-5; D gene uncertain. V lost 3 bases to trimming and J lost 2 bases, with 11 bases between them. In germline, CDR1 is SNHLY, CDR2 FYNNEI. The CDR3 is 15 amino acids.

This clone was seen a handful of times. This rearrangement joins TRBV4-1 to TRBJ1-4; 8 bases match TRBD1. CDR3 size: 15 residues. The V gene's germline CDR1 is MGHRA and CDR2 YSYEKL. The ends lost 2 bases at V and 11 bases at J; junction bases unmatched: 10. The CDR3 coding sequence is TGCGCCAGCAGCCAACCGGACAGGGCCAGGGGGAAACTGTTTTTT. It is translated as CASSQPDRARGKLFF.

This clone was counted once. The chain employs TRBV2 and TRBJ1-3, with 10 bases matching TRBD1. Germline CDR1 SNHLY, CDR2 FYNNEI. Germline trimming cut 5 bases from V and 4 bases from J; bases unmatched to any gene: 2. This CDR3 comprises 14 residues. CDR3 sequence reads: CASSRDRGGNTIYF. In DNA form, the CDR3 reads TGTGCCAGCAGTCGGGACAGGGGAGGAAACACCATATATTTT.

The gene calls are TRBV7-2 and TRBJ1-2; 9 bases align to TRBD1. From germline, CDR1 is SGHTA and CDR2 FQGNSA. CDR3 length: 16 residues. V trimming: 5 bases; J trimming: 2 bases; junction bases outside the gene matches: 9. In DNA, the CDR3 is TGTGCCAGCAGCCCACCTAGGGACAGGGCAAACTATGGCTACACCTTC. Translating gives CASSPPRDRANYGYTF.

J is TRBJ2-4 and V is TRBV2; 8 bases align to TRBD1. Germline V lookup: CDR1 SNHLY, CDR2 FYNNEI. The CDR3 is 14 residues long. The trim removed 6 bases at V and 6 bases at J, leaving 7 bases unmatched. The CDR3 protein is CASSGTGGLNIQYF. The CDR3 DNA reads TGTGCCAGCAGCGGAACAGGGGGGCTAAACATTCAGTACTTC.

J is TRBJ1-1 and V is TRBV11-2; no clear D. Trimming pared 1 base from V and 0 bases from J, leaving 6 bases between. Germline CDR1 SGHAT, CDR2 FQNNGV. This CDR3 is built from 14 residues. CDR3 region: CASSLGALNTEAFF. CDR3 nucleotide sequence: TGTGCCAGCAGCTTAGGGGCCCTGAACACTGAAGCTTTCTTT.

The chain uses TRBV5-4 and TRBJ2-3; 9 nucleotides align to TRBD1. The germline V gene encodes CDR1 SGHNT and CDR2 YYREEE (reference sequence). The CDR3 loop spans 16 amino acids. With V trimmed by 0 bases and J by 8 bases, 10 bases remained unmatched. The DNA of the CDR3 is TGTGCCAGCAGCTTGGCGGGGACAGGGCCGTTAGGTACGCAGTATTTT. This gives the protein CASSLAGTGPLGTQYF.

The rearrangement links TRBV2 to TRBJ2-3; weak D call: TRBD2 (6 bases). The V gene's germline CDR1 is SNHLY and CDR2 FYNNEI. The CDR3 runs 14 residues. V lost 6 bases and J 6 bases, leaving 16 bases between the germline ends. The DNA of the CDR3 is TGTGCCAGCAGGCCCGGGAGAGGGGTTGATACGCAGTATTTT. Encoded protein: CASRPGRGVDTQYF.

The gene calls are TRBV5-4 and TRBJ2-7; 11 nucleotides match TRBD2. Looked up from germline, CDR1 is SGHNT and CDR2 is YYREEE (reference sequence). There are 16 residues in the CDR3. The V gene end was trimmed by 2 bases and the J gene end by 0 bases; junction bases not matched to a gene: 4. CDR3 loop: CASSFPSGGSSYEQYF. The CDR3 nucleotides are TGTGCCAGCAGCTTCCCTAGCGGGGGGAGCTCCTACGAGCAGTACTTC.